These 6 T cell receptor beta chains share one sample of origin, sequenced in a study of T-cell reconstitution after alpha-beta-depleted transplantation in children. Unique molecular identifiers featured in how the TCRbeta library was prepared. Using its own MiXCR run on the PCR reads, TCRdb lists one record per CDR3 protein. The sample includes under 70,000 distinct CDR3 sequences, under 13% of them seen just once. Here the sequenced sample was PBMCs, taken before TCRalphabeta/CD19-depleted stem cell transplant. These TCRs come from a boy younger than 18 with acute myeloid leukemia, due to receive a stem cell transplant.

This clonotype showed up many times. The gene calls are TRBV12-3 or TRBV12-4 and TRBJ2-7; D gene uncertain. V was shortened by 6 bases and J by 6 bases, with 18 bases between the two germline ends. The CDR3 covers 14 residues. The CDR3 sequence is CASSSPYGKGEQYV. Written as DNA, the CDR3 is TGTGCCAGCAGCTCCCCCTACGGAAAGGGCGAGCAGTACGTC.

The V and J genes are TRBV12-3 or TRBV12-4 and TRBJ2-2; 10 bases fit TRBD2. The CDR3 is made up of 16 amino acids. J lost 4 bases, V lost 4 bases, and 6 bases had no gene match. DNA for the CDR3: TGTGCCAGCAGTTCCCGCCTAGCGGGAGCCACCGGGGAGCTGTTTTTT. Translating gives CASSSRLAGATGELFF.

This clonotype was counted ten times or more. This chain uses TRBV5-1 with TRBJ2-2; 10 nucleotides match TRBD1. Germline V gives CDR1 SGHRS, CDR2 YFSETQ. The CDR3 is 15 amino acids. J gave up 5 bases and V 1 base, and 2 bases lay outside the gene matches. This CDR3 reads CASSLKGQGTGELFF. The CDR3 DNA is TGCGCCAGCAGCTTGAAGGGACAGGGGACCGGGGAGCTGTTTTTT.

This clonotype was observed many times. The rearrangement uses TRBV5-6 and TRBJ2-5; D not certain. CDR1 and CDR2 from the germline V gene are SGHDT and YYEEEE. V was cut by 0 bases and J by 5 bases, with 8 bases left in between. This CDR3 is built from 13 residues. CDR3: CASSLVQRETQYF. In DNA, the CDR3 is TGTGCCAGCAGCTTGGTCCAGCGTGAGACCCAGTACTTC.

This clonotype has a count of ten or more. The chain has TRBV24-1 and TRBJ2-1, with D perhaps TRBD2 (5 bases). The V end was cut by 3 bases, the J end by 3 bases, with 11 bases between. This CDR3 has 15 amino acids. CDR1 is KGHDR, CDR2 SFDVKD, per germline. CDR3 region: CATSDPNRDYNEQFF. CDR3 DNA sequence: TGTGCCACCAGTGATCCCAACCGGGACTACAATGAGCAGTTCTTC.

To note about this clonotype: Possible read error: a much larger clone is one base away. J is TRBJ2-2 and V is TRBV27, with TRBD2 identical over 8 bases. The CDR3 runs to 15 residues. CDR1 and CDR2 from the germline V gene are MNHEY and SMNVEV (reference sequence). CDR3 coding DNA: TGTGCCAGCAGTGTGGGACTAGTGAACACCGGGGAGCTGATTTTT. It specifies CASSVGLVNTGELIF.